This T cell receptor (beta chain) emerged from a study of somatic mutations in cytotoxic T cells in rheumatoid arthritis. Whole-study context: Flow sorting at nearly 100% purity was applied to some V beta antibody-stained T-cell populations, which included V beta1+ cells sequenced for TCRB. Study-level findings and limits: Within 8 of 65 patients, the single biggest CD8+ clone made up more than 20% of CD8+ cells. CD8+ T-cell clonality did not differ significantly between rheumatoid arthritis patients and age-matched healthy controls. No age-related increase in CD8+ clonality was seen in healthy controls, but one was seen in rheumatoid arthritis patients.

Using immunoSEQ multiplex PCR, the repertoire was profiled, and TCRdb retains in-frame clones only, with some absent. Here the sample spans about 14,000 clones, 77% being singletons. V shed 3 bases, J shed 1 base, and the junction held 4 bases outside the gene matches. Germline values: CDR1 SGHVS, CDR2 FNYEAQ. The CDR3 covers 15 residues. Regarding this clone: Its antigen is still unknown.

The sample comprised CD8+ T cells sorted from blood. The clonotype originates from an adult with rheumatoid arthritis. The chain has TRBV7-6 and TRBJ1-1; 8 bases are shared with TRBD1. This chain's CDR3 is CASSLDREANTEAFF. CDR3 in DNA: TGTGCCAGCAGCTTGGACAGGGAGGCGAACACTGAAGCTTTCTTT.